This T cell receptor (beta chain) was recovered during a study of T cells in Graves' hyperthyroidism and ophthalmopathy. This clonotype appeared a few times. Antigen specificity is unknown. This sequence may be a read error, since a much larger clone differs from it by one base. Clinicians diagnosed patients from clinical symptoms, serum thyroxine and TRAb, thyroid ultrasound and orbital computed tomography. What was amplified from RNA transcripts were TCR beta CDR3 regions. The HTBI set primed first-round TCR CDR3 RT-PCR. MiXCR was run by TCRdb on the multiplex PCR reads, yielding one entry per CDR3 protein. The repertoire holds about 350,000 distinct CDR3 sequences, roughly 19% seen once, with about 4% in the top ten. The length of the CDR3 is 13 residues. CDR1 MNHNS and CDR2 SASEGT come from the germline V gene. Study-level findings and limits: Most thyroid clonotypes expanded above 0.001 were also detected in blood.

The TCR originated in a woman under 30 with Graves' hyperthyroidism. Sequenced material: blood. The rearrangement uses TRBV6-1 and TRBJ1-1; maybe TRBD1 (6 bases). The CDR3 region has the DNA TGTGCCAGCAGTGAAGCCAGGGGTCTAGGGGCTCTCTTT. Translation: CASSEARGLGALF.